Listed here are 26 T cell receptor beta chains from one sample, sequenced in a study of beta chain features in type 1 diabetes. Expressed TCRB transcripts were sequenced after all isolated RNA was converted to cDNA. The method was immunoSEQ multiplex PCR; TCRdb's version includes in-frame clones alone and lacks a portion of them. The table includes more than 300,000 clones, roughly 12% detected once. The specimen sequenced was naive CD4+ T cells from blood. All receptors derive from a young man in good health.

V and J are TRBV11-3 and TRBJ2-7, with D possibly matching TRBD2 (6 bases). The CDR3 contains 15 residues. Germline V gene lookup returns CDR1 SGHNT and CDR2 YENEEA. V lost 6 bases and J lost 5, with 20 bases in between. As DNA, the CDR3 is TGTGCCAGCAGTCCCTCCCCGGGACTCACTGACGAGCAGTACTTC. This codes for CASSPSPGLTDEQYF.

This clone showed up just a few times. V gene TRBV5-1 combines with J gene TRBJ1-5, with D possibly being TRBD1 (5 bases). The length of the CDR3 is 14 residues. V dropped 3 bases and J dropped 4 bases, with 11 bases sitting between them. CDR1 is SGHRS, CDR2 YFSETQ, per germline. CDR3 in DNA: TGCGCCAGCAGCTCAGCGGGGGGTAATCAGCCCCAGCATTTT. This codes for CASSSAGGNQPQHF.

This clone was picked up a small number of times. This chain links TRBV5-1 with TRBJ1-1; D not certain. Looked up from germline, CDR1 is SGHRS and CDR2 is YFSETQ. Trimming shortened V by 0 bases and J by 0 bases, and 6 bases separated the two germline ends. There are 14 residues in the CDR3. The DNA of the CDR3 is TGCGCCAGCAGCTTGGACACCCTGAACACTGAAGCTTTCTTT. Its protein product is CASSLDTLNTEAFF.

V usage is TRBV4-2 and J usage is TRBJ2-1; no clear D. This CDR3 has 15 residues. Germline CDR1 and CDR2: LGHNA and YNFKEQ. Trimming took 4 bases from V and 1 from J, leaving 11 bases between them. CDR3 protein: CASSPGSSSYNEQFF. The DNA of the CDR3 is TGTGCCAGCAGCCCAGGAAGTTCTTCCTACAATGAGCAGTTCTTC.

This clone occurred once. This chain joins TRBV7-2 and TRBJ1-1; TRBD1 might be the D (5 bases). The germline CDR1 and CDR2 sequences are SGHTA and FQGNSA. The V end was cut by 1 base, the J end by 0 bases, with 9 bases between. This CDR3 is 15 amino acids long. Written as DNA, the CDR3 is TGTGCCAGCAGCTTAGGAACAGGAATGAACACTGAAGCTTTCTTT. It specifies CASSLGTGMNTEAFF.

The rearrangement joins TRBV7-8 to TRBJ2-5; 8 bases match TRBD1. Per germline, CDR1 SGHVS and CDR2 FQNEAQ. V lost 0 bases, J lost 2 bases, and 5 bases stayed unmatched. This CDR3 comprises 16 residues. DNA for the CDR3: TGTGCCAGCAGCTTAGCATACAGGGGGAGGCAAGAGACCCAGTACTTC. It codes for CASSLAYRGRQETQYF.

This clone has just a few counts. The chain links TRBV6-5 to TRBJ1-1; D unresolved. The CDR3 is 14 residues long. V lost 4 bases and J 1 base, leaving 10 bases between the germline ends. Germline V gene sequence: CDR1 MNHEY, CDR2 SVGAGI. The CDR3 spells CASSSGWKNTEAFF. In DNA form, the CDR3 reads TGTGCCAGCAGTTCGGGGTGGAAGAACACTGAAGCTTTCTTT.

This clone was counted a few times. The chain recombines TRBV18 with TRBJ2-2; the D is unclear. The CDR3 sequence is 13 residues long. The germline V gene has CDR1 KGHSH and CDR2 LQKENI. V was cut by 4 bases and J by 5 bases, with 8 bases left in between. CDR3 sequence: CASSLSETGELFF. The CDR3 DNA is TGTGCCAGCTCACTTTCGGAGACCGGGGAGCTGTTTTTT.

CDR3 in amino acids: CASRTGHYGYTF. The DNA for the CDR3 is TGTGCCAGTCGGACAGGCCACTATGGCTACACCTTC. The rearrangement joins TRBV19 to TRBJ1-2; 7 positions agree with TRBD1. Germline loops: CDR1 LNHDA, CDR2 SQIVND (reference sequence). CDR3 length equals 12 residues. The junction had 3 bases not matched to a gene; V was cut back by 8 bases and J by 3 bases.

This clone was counted between two and nine times. This chain links TRBV5-1 with TRBJ2-5, with 7 bases that match TRBD1. The CDR3 runs to 12 residues. Looked up from germline, CDR1 is SGHRS and CDR2 is YFSETQ. With V trimmed by 7 bases and J by 2 bases, 2 bases remained unmatched. Here the CDR3 reads CASGGQQETQYF. CDR3 coding DNA: TGCGCCAGCGGGGGACAGCAAGAGACCCAGTACTTC. The whole variable domain, filled in from reference TRBV5-1 and TRBJ2-5, reads KAGVTQTPRYLIKTRGQQVTLSCSPISGHRSVSWYQQTPGQGLQFLFEYFSETQRNKGNFPGRFSGRQFSNSRSEMNVSTLELGDSALYLCASGGQQETQYFGPGTRLLVL.

This clone was seen a handful of times. The chain carries TRBV7-2 and TRBJ2-7; D is ambiguous. Trimming left V 6 bases short and J 6 bases short, with 12 bases between. This CDR3 contains 12 residues. CDR1 and CDR2 (germline): SGHTA, FQGNSA. This CDR3 is CASSASLVEQYF. The CDR3 region has the DNA TGTGCCAGCAGTGCGTCCCTCGTCGAGCAGTACTTC.

The gene calls are TRBV6-6 and TRBJ1-5; 12 bases match TRBD1. The J segment lost 7 bases and the V segment lost 6 bases, leaving 4 bases of the junction unmatched. Germline CDR1 reads MNHNY; CDR2 reads SVGAGI (reference sequence). The CDR3 is 14 residues long. The CDR3 bases are TGTGCCAGCAGGGGACAGGGGGCGGGACAGCCCCAGCATTTT. This gives the protein CASRGQGAGQPQHF.

The table lists this clone with a few counts. The rearrangement joins TRBV7-2 to TRBJ2-3, with 9 nucleotides matching TRBD2. This CDR3 region has 14 residues. J lost 4 bases, V lost 5 bases, and 4 bases had no gene match. In germline, CDR1 is SGHTA, CDR2 FQGNSA. The CDR3 region has the DNA TGTGCCAGCAGCCCCCGGACTAGCGCAGATACGCAGTATTTT. Its protein is CASSPRTSADTQYF.

This clone occurred a few times. This rearrangement joins TRBV9 to TRBJ2-1; 8 bases match TRBD1. Trimming cost V 3 bases and J 7 bases; bases outside gene matches: 18. Germline V gene lookup returns CDR1 SGDLS and CDR2 YYNGEE. CDR3 length: 18 amino acids. CDR3 coding DNA: TGTGCCAGCAGCGCCGGAACAGGGGGGACACTCCGAGAGAATGAGCAGTTCTTC. Its protein is CASSAGTGGTLRENEQFF.

There are a few counts of this clone. The chain links TRBV6-5 to TRBJ2-5; D possibly corresponds to TRBD1 (6 bases). The length of the CDR3 is 14 residues. Germline CDR1 MNHEY, CDR2 SVGAGI. V was shortened by 6 bases and J by 7 bases, with 18 bases between the two germline ends. The DNA for the CDR3 is TGTGCCAGCAGCCTACGGGACACCCCTCGGACCCAGTACTTC. This encodes CASSLRDTPRTQYF.

This clone turned up a few times. The chain is built from TRBV29-1 and TRBJ1-1; TRBD1 is a possible D gene (6 bases). V gave up 5 bases and J gave up 4 bases, with 8 bases separating them. This CDR3 region has 11 residues. CDR1 SQVTM and CDR2 ANQGSEA come from the germline V gene. CDR3 DNA: TGCAGCGTTTCAGGGGCCACTGAAGCTTTCTTT. Amino acid sequence: CSVSGATEAFF.

This clone was seen a few times. The V call is TRBV30, the J call TRBJ1-1, with 9 bases lining up with TRBD1. Germline V CDR1 and CDR2: GTSNPN, SVGIG (reference sequence). The CDR3 is 13 residues long. After removal of 3 bases from V and 11 bases from J, the junction contained 10 bases not matched to a gene. CDR3 protein: CAWSPDRGREAFF. The CDR3 DNA reads TGTGCCTGGAGCCCGGACAGGGGACGGGAGGCTTTCTTT.

This clone was seen a handful of times. The chain employs TRBV7-3 and TRBJ2-1, with D perhaps matching TRBD2 (7 bases). Trimming took off 3 bases at V and 7 bases at J, with 13 bases between the two ends. This CDR3 has 14 residues. Germline CDR1 reads SGHTA; CDR2 reads FQGTGA. The DNA for the CDR3 is TGTGCCAGCAGCTTGGCGGGGGCATCGAATGAGCAGTTCTTC. Protein product: CASSLAGASNEQFF.

This chain connects TRBV6-1 to TRBJ2-3, with D maybe TRBD1 (5 bases). The CDR3 spans 14 residues. Germline values: CDR1 MNHNS, CDR2 SASEGT. Trimming pared 9 bases from V and 2 bases from J, leaving 15 bases between. The CDR3 DNA reads TGTGCCAGTGCCTGGCAGGGATTCACAGATACGCAGTATTTT. This encodes CASAWQGFTDTQYF.

The V gene is TRBV5-1, the J gene TRBJ2-1; 10 nucleotides match TRBD2. Germline CDR1 is SGHRS and CDR2 is YFSETQ. The CDR3 has 14 residues. V lost 2 bases to trimming and J lost 7 bases; unmatched junction nucleotides: 3. CDR3 amino acids: CASSLGLAVNEQFF. CDR3 bases: TGCGCCAGCAGCTTAGGACTAGCGGTAAATGAGCAGTTCTTC.

Only a few counts were recorded for this clone. The chain employs TRBV10-3 and TRBJ2-1, with 11 positions matching TRBD1. The CDR3 consists of 13 residues. J was trimmed by 6 bases and V by 7 bases; bases with no gene match: 2. Germline-derived CDR1 and CDR2 are ENHRY and SYGVKD. CDR3 loop: CAITGQGANEQFF. The CDR3 coding sequence is TGTGCCATCACAGGACAGGGGGCCAATGAGCAGTTCTTC.

This clone was observed a handful of times. The CDR3, as DNA: TGTGCCAGCAGCTTAACCCGGGACAGGGAGAATGAGCAGTTCTTC. Residues: CASSLTRDRENEQFF. The chain links TRBV7-3 to TRBJ2-1; 9 bases map to TRBD1. The CDR3 totals 15 residues. V dropped 0 bases and J dropped 7; count of bases not matched to a gene: 4. Looked up from germline, CDR1 is SGHTA and CDR2 is FQGTGA.

The chain carries TRBV11-2 and TRBJ1-5, with TRBD1 matching over 7 bases. Germline CDR1 reads SGHAT; CDR2 reads FQNNGV. The CDR3 covers 15 residues. Trimming at V came to 6 bases and at J to 4 bases, leaving 9 bases not matched to a gene. The CDR3 is CASSTGTVRNQPQHF. The DNA for the CDR3 is TGTGCCAGCAGTACCGGGACAGTTAGGAATCAGCCCCAGCATTTT.

The CDR3 DNA follows: TGCGCCAGCAGCCCCGATATAGCTGGACAGGGTTACTCCTACGAGCAGTACTTC. Protein product: CASSPDIAGQGYSYEQYF. The chain links TRBV4-3 to TRBJ2-7, with 8 positions matching TRBD1. V lost 4 bases and J lost 0; bases outside the gene matches: 14. CDR3 size: 18 residues. The V gene's germline CDR1 is LGHNA and CDR2 YSLEER.

In this sample, this clone turned up a few times. The rearrangement joins TRBV4-2 to TRBJ2-1, with D unclear. V was clipped by 1 base and J by 7 bases, with 2 bases between them. Looked up from germline, CDR1 is LGHNA and CDR2 is YNFKEQ. This CDR3 is built from 11 residues. The DNA of the CDR3 is TGTGCCAGCAGCCAAGCGAATGAGCAGTTCTTC. It codes for CASSQANEQFF.

The chain recombines TRBV18 with TRBJ1-4, with D unresolved. The CDR3 spans 15 residues. The V gene lost 2 bases and the J gene lost 4 bases, with 11 bases spanning the gap. Germline CDR1 and CDR2: KGHSH and LQKENI. In nucleotides, the CDR3 is TGTGCCAGCTCACCAAGTAGTGGAGTTAATGAAAAACTGTTTTTT. Translated, it gives CASSPSSGVNEKLFF.